The present T cell receptor beta chain was sequenced within a study of T-cell reconstitution after alpha-beta-depleted transplantation in children. This clonotype appeared many times. Its antigen is as yet unknown. In germline, CDR1 is SEHNR, CDR2 FQNEAQ (reference sequence). With V trimmed by 5 bases and J by 0 bases, 12 bases remained unmatched. This CDR3 is 20 amino acids long. Library preparation (for TCRbeta) was performed with unique molecular identifiers. Using its own MiXCR run on the PCR reads, TCRdb lists one record per CDR3 protein. This table holds 200,000 or so distinct CDR3 sequences, under 8.5% found once. Broader study findings: Reportedly, alpha-beta T cells present about two months post-transplant originated from several hundred expanded clones of graft origin. There were some patients whose high TCRbeta diversity at day 60 came from surviving recipient T cells and thymic progenitors. Counts and diversity of T cells one year after transplant came mostly from newly produced T cells.

Sample: PBMCs, mostly from graft donor cells, taken 360 days after TCRalphabeta/CD19-depleted stem cell transplant. This receptor was identified in a male patient between 2 and 15 years old who had a stem cell transplant for acute myeloid leukemia, so the T cells may come from the graft donor. The gene calls are TRBV7-9 and TRBJ2-2, with 13 bases lining up with TRBD2. CDR3 protein: CASSVTPPGLAGTNTGELFF. For the CDR3, the DNA is TGTGCCAGCAGCGTTACCCCTCCGGGACTAGCGGGGACGAACACCGGGGAGCTGTTTTTT. The whole variable domain, remainder taken from reference TRBV7-9 and TRBJ2-2, is DTGVSQNPRHKITKRGQNVTFRCDPISEHNRLYWYRQTLGQGPEFLTYFQNEAQLEKSRLLSDRFSAERPKGSFSTLEIQRTEQGDSAMYLCASSVTPPGLAGTNTGELFFGEGSRLTVL.